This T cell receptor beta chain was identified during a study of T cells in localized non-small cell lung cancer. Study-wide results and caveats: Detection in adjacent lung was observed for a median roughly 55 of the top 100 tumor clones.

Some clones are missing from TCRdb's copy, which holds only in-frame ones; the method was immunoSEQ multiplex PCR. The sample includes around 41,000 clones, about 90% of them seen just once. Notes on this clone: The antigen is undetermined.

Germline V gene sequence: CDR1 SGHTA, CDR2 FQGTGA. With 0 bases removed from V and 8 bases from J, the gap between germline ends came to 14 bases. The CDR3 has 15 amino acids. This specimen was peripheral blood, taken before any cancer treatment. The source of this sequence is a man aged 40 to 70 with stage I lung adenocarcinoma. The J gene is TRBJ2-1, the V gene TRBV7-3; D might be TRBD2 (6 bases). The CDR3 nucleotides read TGTGCCAGCAGCTTAACTCGGGGGATAAGGGATGAGCAGTTCTTC. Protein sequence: CASSLTRGIRDEQFF.